This is a list of T cell receptor beta chains from one sample in a study of naive and memory T cell subsets. TCRdb re-called the UMI-ligation and nested PCR reads through MiXCR, storing one row per CDR3 protein. The table has about 140,000 distinct CDR3 sequences, approximately 21% seen once. Input material: naive CD8+ T cells from blood. The receptors here all came from a human donor in good health. Each CDR3 is given with its conserved first and last residue. D genes are given only for firm matches. Clone sizes are given selectively: once, few, many, or a class where the clone is expanded.

size: -; J: TRBJ1-1; V: TRBV6-6; D: TRBD1; CDR3: CASSYLEADRGSEAFF; DNA: TGTGCCAGCAGTTACTTGGAAGCCGACAGGGGGTCTGAAGCTTTCTTT
size: -; J: TRBJ1-1; V: TRBV5-1; D: -; CDR3: CASSSPGAAEAFF; DNA: TGCGCCAGCAGCTCCCCGGGGGCGGCTGAAGCTTTCTTT
size: few; J: TRBJ2-5; V: TRBV25-1; D: -; CDR3: CASSEREAGETQYF; DNA: TGTGCCAGCAGTGAGAGGGAGGCGGGGGAGACCCAGTACTTC
size: -; J: TRBJ2-7; V: TRBV7-2; D: -; CDR3: CASSWGPGPREQYF; DNA: TGTGCCAGCAGCTGGGGGCCCGGCCCACGCGAGCAGTACTTC
size: few; J: TRBJ1-1; V: TRBV6-5; D: -; CDR3: CASSRTLNTEAFF; DNA: TGTGCCAGCAGTAGGACTCTGAACACTGAAGCTTTCTTT
size: -; J: TRBJ2-6; V: TRBV6-5; D: -; CDR3: CASSYSDAKGANVLTF; DNA: TGTGCCAGCAGTTACTCGGACGCGAAAGGGGCCAACGTCCTGACTTTC
size: -; J: TRBJ2-3; V: TRBV6-2/TRBV6-3; D: TRBD1; CDR3: CASSTGTVGDTQYF; DNA: TGTGCCAGCAGTACAGGGACAGTCGGAGATACGCAGTATTTT
size: -; J: TRBJ1-2; V: TRBV5-8; D: -; CDR3: CASSLGGVVYGYTF; DNA: TGTGCCAGCAGCTTGGGAGGAGTCGTCTATGGCTACACCTTC
size: many; J: TRBJ1-3; V: TRBV3-1; D: -; CDR3: CASSQDGLYGNTIYF; DNA: TGTGCCAGCAGCCAAGATGGTTTGTATGGAAACACCATATATTTT
size: -; J: TRBJ2-7; V: TRBV25-1; D: -; CDR3: CATKQTASYEQYF; DNA: TGTGCCACCAAACAGACAGCCTCCTACGAGCAGTACTTC
size: once; J: TRBJ2-1; V: TRBV12-5; D: -; CDR3: CASALGQNNEQFF; DNA: TGTGCTAGTGCCCTCGGGCAGAACAATGAGCAGTTCTTC
size: -; J: TRBJ2-1; V: TRBV5-1; D: -; CDR3: CASSSETSEFF; DNA: TGCGCCAGCAGCTCAGAGACGAGCGAGTTCTTC
size: few; J: TRBJ2-3; V: TRBV5-6; D: -; CDR3: CATSPGPIIDTQYF; DNA: TGTGCCACGTCCCCGGGACCGATTATCGATACGCAGTATTTT
size: many; J: TRBJ2-7; V: TRBV20-1; D: TRBD2; CDR3: CSARHLGAGGPITYEQYF; DNA: TGCAGTGCTAGACATCTCGGAGCGGGAGGGCCAATAACCTACGAGCAGTACTTC
size: many; J: TRBJ2-1; V: TRBV27; D: -; CDR3: CASSLAGTYNEQFF; DNA: TGTGCCAGCAGTTTAGCGGGGACCTACAATGAGCAGTTCTTC
size: -; J: TRBJ2-1; V: TRBV29-1; D: TRBD2; CDR3: CSVEDASGPAEFGEQFF; DNA: TGCAGCGTTGAAGATGCTAGCGGCCCCGCTGAGTTTGGTGAGCAGTTCTTC
size: many; J: TRBJ2-1; V: TRBV12-3/TRBV12-4; D: TRBD2; CDR3: CASSSAGGGTNEQFF; DNA: TGTGCCAGCAGTTCAGCGGGAGGGGGCACCAATGAGCAGTTCTTC
size: -; J: TRBJ1-1; V: TRBV7-9; D: -; CDR3: CASSPGDSAYTEAFF; DNA: TGTGCCAGCAGCCCCGGGGATAGCGCCTACACTGAAGCTTTCTTT
size: -; J: TRBJ1-1; V: TRBV27; D: -; CDR3: CASSHLDSAEAFF; DNA: TGTGCCAGCAGTCACCTGGACAGCGCTGAAGCTTTCTTT
size: -; J: TRBJ2-7; V: TRBV28; D: -; CDR3: CASSLTAFSSYEQYF; DNA: TGTGCCAGCAGTTTGACTGCCTTTAGCTCCTACGAGCAGTACTTC
size: -; J: TRBJ2-7; V: TRBV6-1; D: -; CDR3: CASSEARVSYEQYF; DNA: TGTGCCAGCAGTGAAGCCAGGGTCTCCTACGAGCAGTACTTC
size: few; J: TRBJ1-5; V: TRBV12-3/TRBV12-4; D: -; CDR3: CASRAGEGNQPQHF; DNA: TGTGCCAGCAGGGCAGGAGAGGGCAATCAGCCCCAGCATTTT
size: -; J: TRBJ2-4; V: TRBV5-1; D: TRBD1; CDR3: CASSSRGPSKNIQYF; DNA: TGCGCCAGCAGCTCCAGGGGGCCGAGCAAAAACATTCAGTACTTC
size: many; J: TRBJ2-1; V: TRBV6-2/TRBV6-3; D: -; CDR3: CASSWGTRFYNEQFF; DNA: TGTGCCAGCAGTTGGGGAACAAGATTCTACAATGAGCAGTTCTTC
size: few; J: TRBJ2-1; V: TRBV6-5; D: TRBD2; CDR3: CADAAAGRNEQFF; DNA: TGTGCCGATGCGGCAGCGGGAAGGAATGAGCAGTTCTTC
size: -; J: TRBJ2-1; V: TRBV20-1; D: TRBD2; CDR3: CSAQDSGRVSEQFF; DNA: TGCAGTGCGCAGGATAGCGGGAGGGTGAGTGAGCAGTTCTTC
size: -; J: TRBJ2-1; V: TRBV15; D: -; CDR3: CATSRDGGTASYNEQFF; DNA: TGTGCCACCAGCAGAGATGGGGGGACAGCCTCCTACAATGAGCAGTTCTTC
size: -; J: TRBJ1-1; V: TRBV14; D: -; CDR3: CASSQEADTANTEAFF; DNA: TGTGCCAGCAGCCAAGAGGCAGACACCGCGAACACTGAAGCTTTCTTT